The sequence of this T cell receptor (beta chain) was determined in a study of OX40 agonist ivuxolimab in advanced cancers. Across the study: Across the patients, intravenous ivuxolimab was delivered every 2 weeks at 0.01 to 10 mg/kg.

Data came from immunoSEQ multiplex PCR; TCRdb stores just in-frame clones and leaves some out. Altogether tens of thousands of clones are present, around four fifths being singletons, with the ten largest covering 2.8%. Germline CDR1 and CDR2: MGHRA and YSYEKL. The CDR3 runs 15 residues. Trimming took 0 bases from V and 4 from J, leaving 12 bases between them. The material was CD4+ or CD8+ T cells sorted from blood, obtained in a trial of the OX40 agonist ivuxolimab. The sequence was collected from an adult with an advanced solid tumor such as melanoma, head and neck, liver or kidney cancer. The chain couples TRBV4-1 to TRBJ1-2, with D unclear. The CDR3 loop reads CASSQDMASFYGYTF. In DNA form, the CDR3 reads TGCGCCAGCAGCCAAGATATGGCCAGTTTCTATGGCTACACCTTC.